The 29 T cell receptor beta chains below were found in one sample sequenced in a study of blood T cell repertoires in COVID-19. Only in-frame clones appear in the TCRdb table, and some are missing; sequencing was by immunoSEQ multiplex PCR. The repertoire includes about 59,000 clones, approximately 85% of them detected once, and about 18% sits in the top ten. Material for sequencing was peripheral blood. These receptor sequences come from a human donor in a cohort sampled during active COVID-19.

Only one count was recorded for this clone. The genes are TRBV9 and TRBJ2-2, with D perhaps TRBD1 (5 bases). V was shortened by 6 bases and J by 0 bases, with 12 bases between the two germline ends. The CDR3 is 15 amino acids. In germline, CDR1 is SGDLS, CDR2 YYNGEE. The CDR3 DNA reads TGTGCCAGCACCCCTCAGGGTGCGAACACCGGGGAGCTGTTTTTT. Translated, it gives CASTPQGANTGELFF.

The chain couples TRBV9 to TRBJ2-3; the match to TRBD2 covers 10 bases. V lost 2 bases to trimming and J lost 4 bases; unmatched junction nucleotides: 19. The CDR3 is 20 amino acids. CDR1 and CDR2 (germline): SGDLS, YYNGEE. CDR3 coding DNA: TGTGCCAGCAGCGTCCGCAGGGAATTAAGCGGGGGGGCCAGGTCAGATACGCAGTATTTT. It specifies CASSVRRELSGGARSDTQYF.

The rearrangement uses TRBV12-3 or TRBV12-4 and TRBJ2-5; the D gene is possibly TRBD1 (5 bases). The CDR3 loop spans 13 amino acids. Deletions cut 5 bases from V and 5 bases from J, with 12 bases between. The DNA for the CDR3 is TGTGCCAGCAGTGACAGTGCCCGGGAGACCCAGTACTTC. As protein: CASSDSARETQYF.

The chain recombines TRBV18 with TRBJ1-1, with 7 positions matching TRBD1. The CDR3 runs to 13 residues. The germline CDR1 and CDR2 sequences are KGHSH and LQKENI. The trim removed 3 bases at V and 5 bases at J, leaving 3 bases unmatched. CDR3 nucleotides: TGTGCCAGCTCACCCACAGGGGAGACTGAAGCTTTCTTT. Its protein product is CASSPTGETEAFF.

The chain has TRBV18 and TRBJ2-4; 9 bases line up with TRBD1. The germline V gene has CDR1 KGHSH and CDR2 LQKENI. The CDR3 totals 12 residues. Germline trimming cut 4 bases from V and 15 bases from J; bases unmatched to any gene: 7. The CDR3: CASSLPGTGRYF. CDR3 bases: TGTGCCAGCTCACTCCCCGGGACAGGGCGGTACTTC.

The V call is TRBV11-3, the J call TRBJ2-1; TRBD2 agrees at 9 bases. Trimming removed 0 bases from V and 10 bases from J; junction bases left unmatched: 7. This CDR3 spans 15 amino acids. Germline CDR1 and CDR2: SGHNT and YENEEA. The CDR3 coding sequence is TGTGCCAGCAGCTTAGAGGGGGGACTAGCCAGCGAGCAGTTCTTC. As protein: CASSLEGGLASEQFF.

The gene calls are TRBV7-2 and TRBJ1-1, with D unresolved. The germline CDR1 and CDR2 sequences are SGHTA and FQGNSA. CDR3 length: 13 residues. Trimming removed 1 base at V and 7 bases at J, with 10 bases between. CDR3 in DNA: TGTGCCAGCAGCTTAGACCCCGGAGGTGAAGCTTTCTTT. The encoded protein is CASSLDPGGEAFF.

The rearrangement uses TRBV7-9 and TRBJ1-4; D remains unclear. The CDR3 consists of 15 residues. V was trimmed by 1 base and J by 7 bases, leaving 13 bases between them. The germline V gene encodes CDR1 SEHNR and CDR2 FQNEAQ (reference sequence). This CDR3 is CASSLGGHSGEKLFF. Written as DNA, the CDR3 is TGTGCCAGCAGCTTAGGAGGGCACAGTGGTGAAAAACTGTTTTTT.

This sequence joins TRBV4-1 and TRBJ2-3, with D possibly matching TRBD2 (6 bases). Germline loops: CDR1 MGHRA, CDR2 YSYEKL. CDR3 length equals 15 residues. Trimming left V 5 bases short and J 4 bases short, with 16 bases between. The CDR3 DNA is TGCGCCAGCAGCTGGCAAGCGGGTCCTGCAGATACGCAGTATTTT. Translated: CASSWQAGPADTQYF.

The chain employs TRBV19 and TRBJ1-4; D possibly corresponds to TRBD1 (6 bases). In germline, CDR1 is LNHDA, CDR2 SQIVND (reference sequence). This CDR3 is 14 amino acids long. V was pared by 3 bases and J by 8 bases, with 13 bases between. CDR3 nucleotide sequence: TGTGCCAGTAGTATTCGGGCAGGGGAAGAAAAACTGTTTTTT. As protein: CASSIRAGEEKLFF.

This chain joins TRBV24-1 and TRBJ1-5; D remains unclear. Germline CDR1 is KGHDR and CDR2 is SFDVKD. V lost 5 bases and J lost 9, with 10 bases in between. The CDR3 totals 12 residues. CDR3 DNA sequence: TGTGCCACCAGTGGGACGGGAGGGCCCCAGCATTTT. Protein product: CATSGTGGPQHF.

V is TRBV11-2 and J is TRBJ1-2; the match to TRBD1 covers 9 bases. Germline V lookup: CDR1 SGHAT, CDR2 FQNNGV. Trimming cost V 5 bases and J 8 bases; bases outside gene matches: 6. The length of the CDR3 is 13 residues. CDR3 coding DNA: TGTGCCAGCAGCGGGGACAGGGAGTCGGGCTACACCTTC. The encoded protein is CASSGDRESGYTF.

The gene calls are TRBV7-8 and TRBJ2-7; 8 bases match TRBD2. The J segment lost 4 bases and the V segment lost 2 bases, leaving 10 bases of the junction unmatched. Germline V lookup: CDR1 SGHVS, CDR2 FQNEAQ. The length of the CDR3 is 16 residues. The CDR3 region has the DNA TGTGCCAGCAGCTTAAAACCCAGCGGGGGCCTTTACGAGCAGTACTTC. Encoded protein: CASSLKPSGGLYEQYF.

The gene calls are TRBV5-5 and TRBJ1-5; D may be TRBD1 (5 bases). Trimming removed 1 base at V and 1 base at J, with 9 bases between. The germline V gene encodes CDR1 SGHKS and CDR2 YYEKEE (reference sequence). The CDR3 runs to 15 residues. The CDR3, as DNA: TGTGCCAGCAGCTTGCGGCAGGGAAGCAATCAGCCCCAGCATTTT. Translation gives CASSLRQGSNQPQHF. The full variable domain, with the rest looked up from reference TRBV5-5 and TRBJ1-5, is DAGVTQSPTHLIKTRGQQVTLRCSPISGHKSVSWYQQVLGQGPQFIFQYYEKEERGRGNFPDRFSARQFPNYSSELNVNALLLGDSALYLCASSLRQGSNQPQHFGDGTRLSIL.

The V gene is TRBV6-5, the J gene TRBJ2-7; D not certain. Between the trimmed V and J ends, which lost 2 bases and 4 bases, there was a span of 9 bases. The CDR3 contains 13 residues. CDR1 MNHEY and CDR2 SVGAGI come from the germline V gene. CDR3 coding DNA: TGTGCCAGCAGTTACCGGCAGGCATACGAGCAGTACTTC. Residues: CASSYRQAYEQYF.

The rearrangement uses TRBV2 and TRBJ2-5; 10 bases line up with TRBD2. Trimming cost V 6 bases and J 2 bases; bases outside gene matches: 3. The CDR3 is 14 amino acids. CDR1 and CDR2 from the germline V gene are SNHLY and FYNNEI. The CDR3 DNA is TGTGCCAGCAGAGCGGGGGGGTATCAAGAGACCCAGTACTTC. Translated, it gives CASRAGGYQETQYF. The whole variable domain, remainder taken from reference TRBV2 and TRBJ2-5, is EPEVTQTPSHQVTQMGQEVILRCVPISNHLYFYWYRQILGQKVEFLVSFYNNEISEKSEIFDDQFSVERPDGSNFTLKIRSTKLEDSAMYFCASRAGGYQETQYFGPGTRLLVL.

J is TRBJ1-4 and V is TRBV5-4; D is unresolved. CDR1 and CDR2 (germline): SGHNT, YYREEE (reference sequence). The CDR3 has 13 residues. Trimming shortened V by 2 bases and J by 4 bases, and 6 bases separated the two germline ends. The CDR3 reads CASSFSSNEKLFF. The CDR3, as DNA: TGTGCCAGCAGCTTTAGCAGTAATGAAAAACTGTTTTTT.

A remark on this clone: Compared with germline, one end of the junction differs, possibly owing to a read error. V gene TRBV6-1 combines with J gene TRBJ2-1; possibly TRBD2 for D (6 bases). This CDR3 comprises 15 residues. Germline-derived CDR1 and CDR2 are MNHNS and SASEGT. This CDR3 is CASREAPPGVNEQFF. Here the CDR3 DNA reads TGTGCCAGCAGGGAAGCTCCGCCGGGGGTCAATGAGCAGTTCTTC.

The J gene is TRBJ2-3, the V gene TRBV5-4; D call uncertain. The CDR3 loop spans 13 amino acids. The ends were cut back, 2 bases at V and 2 bases at J, with 6 bases in the middle. Germline values: CDR1 SGHNT, CDR2 YYREEE (reference sequence). In DNA form, the CDR3 reads TGTGCCAGCAGCTTTCGGGTCACAGATACGCAGTATTTT. This gives the protein CASSFRVTDTQYF.

The J gene is TRBJ1-5, the V gene TRBV2; TRBD1 matches 7 bases. CDR3 length equals 18 residues. The junction had 10 bases not matched to a gene; V was cut back by 2 bases and J by 0 bases. CDR1 and CDR2 (germline): SNHLY, FYNNEI. This CDR3 is CASSESRDRNYSNQPQHF. CDR3 coding DNA: TGTGCCAGCAGTGAATCTAGGGACAGAAACTATAGCAATCAGCCCCAGCATTTT.

The chain uses TRBV7-2 and TRBJ2-5; D remains unclear. From germline, CDR1 is SGHTA and CDR2 FQGNSA. The V end was cut by 4 bases, the J end by 5 bases, with 8 bases between. CDR3 length: 12 residues. The CDR3 loop is CASSSYEETQYF. In DNA form, the CDR3 reads TGTGCCAGCAGCTCATATGAGGAGACCCAGTACTTC.

This clone showed up just once. The chain is built from TRBV6-2 or TRBV6-3 and TRBJ1-5, with unresolved D. Germline CDR1 MNHEY, CDR2 SVGEGT. Trimming cost V 2 bases and J 2 bases, with 10 bases left between them. This CDR3 has 15 residues. Written as DNA, the CDR3 is TGTGCCAGCAGTTACGCACTTTCGGGCAATCAGCCCCAGCATTTT. Amino acids: CASSYALSGNQPQHF.

This chain connects TRBV9 to TRBJ2-7, with 10 bases fitting TRBD1. Germline trimming cut 3 bases from V and 1 base from J; bases unmatched to any gene: 4. Germline CDR1 reads SGDLS; CDR2 reads YYNGEE. The length of the CDR3 is 15 residues. CDR3 sequence reads: CASSAGQGGSYEQYF. The CDR3 DNA reads TGTGCCAGCAGCGCCGGACAGGGGGGGTCCTACGAGCAGTACTTC.

This rearrangement joins TRBV6-2 or TRBV6-3 to TRBJ2-7, with 12 bases fitting TRBD2. The J segment lost 0 bases and the V segment lost 2 bases, leaving 5 bases of the junction unmatched. Per the germline V gene, CDR1 is MNHEY and CDR2 is SVGEGT. This CDR3 comprises 17 residues. CDR3 sequence (DNA): TGTGCCAGCAGTTACGGGACTAGCGGGCAATTCTCCTACGAGCAGTACTTC. This encodes CASSYGTSGQFSYEQYF.

The rearrangement links TRBV18 to TRBJ1-6, with 8 positions matching TRBD1. Looked up from germline, CDR1 is KGHSH and CDR2 is LQKENI. J was trimmed by 10 bases and V by 2 bases; bases with no gene match: 10. The CDR3 totals 16 residues. The DNA of the CDR3 is TGTGCCAGCTCACCAGTTGAGACAGGGGTTGCCTCACCCCTCCACTTT. Protein product: CASSPVETGVASPLHF.

This clone was seen a handful of times. The chain links TRBV7-9 to TRBJ2-2; 7 positions agree with TRBD1. Germline V lookup: CDR1 SEHNR, CDR2 FQNEAQ (reference sequence). J lost 2 bases, V lost 7 bases, and 7 bases had no gene match. This CDR3 contains 15 residues. This CDR3 reads CASIRDRLNTGELFF. CDR3 bases: TGTGCCAGCATTAGGGACAGACTAAACACCGGGGAGCTGTTTTTT.

This clone appeared once. This chain uses TRBV7-2 with TRBJ2-1, with TRBD2 as a possible D gene (6 bases). Between the trimmed V and J ends, which lost 3 bases and 7 bases, there was a span of 16 bases. CDR1 is SGHTA and CDR2 is FQGNSA in the germline V gene. This CDR3 is 15 amino acids long. The CDR3, as DNA: TGTGCCAGCAGCTTCGCCCAAAAGGAGGGGAATGAGCAGTTCTTC. Its protein product is CASSFAQKEGNEQFF.

The V and J genes are TRBV10-3 and TRBJ2-5; 7 bases are a match to TRBD2. Germline CDR1 and CDR2: ENHRY and SYGVKD. With 11 bases clipped from V and 5 bases from J, the junction kept 11 bases outside the gene matches. This CDR3 is built from 13 residues. CDR3 coding DNA: TGTGCCGCGGGGGTGGAATCGGGGGAGACCCAGTACTTC. Amino acid sequence: CAAGVESGETQYF.

The V and J genes are TRBV27 and TRBJ1-1; 9 bases agree with TRBD1. Germline V gene data show CDR1 as MNHEY and CDR2 as SMNVEV (reference sequence). The CDR3 length is 13 residues. J lost 4 bases, V lost 5 bases, and 2 bases had no gene match. The CDR3 reads CASSPTGGTEAFF. In nucleotides, the CDR3 is TGTGCCAGCAGTCCGACAGGGGGCACTGAAGCTTTCTTT.